What follows describes a single TCR beta chain. Its antigen is still unknown. The method was immunoSEQ multiplex PCR; TCRdb's version includes in-frame clones alone and lacks a portion of them. The sample holds hundreds of thousands of clones, around 90% seen once. This entry belongs to a study of Ad26.COV2.S vaccination and SARS-CoV-2 variants. On the study more broadly: Donor participated within the Ad26.COV2.S arm of the COV1001 trial. Overall study findings and caveats: Possible underestimation of total T cell responses by the TCR breadth and depth analyses was noted. Substantial breadth in spike-specific CD8+ and CD4+ T cell responses was reportedly seen after vaccination.

Described treatment: some 19 received Ad26.COV2.S at low or high dose, single or two shots; roughly 5 received placebo; per-sample allocation not given. On day 63 after the first injection, vaccine and placebo recipients gave samples. The source material was peripheral blood, sampled in a trial of Ad26.COV2.S vaccine versus placebo. The receptor was derived from a person between 18 and 65 years old who received the Ad26.COV2.S COVID-19 vaccine or a placebo.

The CDR3 nucleotides are TGTGCCATCAGTGTTTTGGCTAGCGGGGGGAGGAACATTCAGTACTTC. Translating it yields CAISVLASGGRNIQYF. V usage is TRBV10-3 and J usage is TRBJ2-4; the match to TRBD2 covers 11 bases. The CDR3 contains 16 residues. Trimming cost V 4 bases and J 7 bases; bases outside gene matches: 9. Germline V lookup: CDR1 ENHRY, CDR2 SYGVKD.